Each of the 22 T cell receptor beta chains below was sequenced from the same sample in a study of T-cell memory formation after mild COVID-19. From the 5' RACE reads, TCRdb called clonotypes with MiXCR, one entry per CDR3 protein. Of about 560,000 distinct CDR3 sequences in the sample, 17% were seen once. The material sequenced was PBMCs or a T cell subset sorted from them (not recorded which). The origin of the receptors is an adult woman who had mild COVID-19 (a few samples of this study predate the infection). Cell type and time point are not known.

This clonotype was seen a handful of times. J is TRBJ2-2 and V is TRBV10-3; D uncertain. The CDR3 length is 15 residues. The V end lost 6 bases, the J end lost 0 bases, and 11 bases lay between the germline ends. Germline V gene sequence: CDR1 ENHRY, CDR2 SYGVKD. The CDR3 reads CAIRAGVSNTGELFF. CDR3 in DNA: TGTGCCATCAGGGCAGGAGTTTCGAACACCGGGGAGCTGTTTTTT.

The rearrangement uses TRBV2 and TRBJ1-1; D perhaps matches TRBD1 (5 bases). Germline V gives CDR1 SNHLY, CDR2 FYNNEI. The CDR3 runs 14 residues. V gave up 6 bases and J gave up 4 bases, with 15 bases separating them. CDR3 in amino acids: CASRVNQGLTEAFF. DNA of the CDR3: TGTGCCAGCAGAGTGAATCAGGGCCTCACTGAAGCTTTCTTT. Filled out from reference TRBV2 and TRBJ1-1, the complete variable domain reads EPEVTQTPSHQVTQMGQEVILRCVPISNHLYFYWYRQILGQKVEFLVSFYNNEISEKSEIFDDQFSVERPDGSNFTLKIRSTKLEDSAMYFCASRVNQGLTEAFFGQGTRLTVV.

This clonotype was seen only a few times. V and J are TRBV15 and TRBJ1-1; D perhaps matches TRBD1 (5 bases). V dropped 4 bases and J dropped 6 bases, with 21 bases sitting between them. The CDR3 is made up of 16 amino acids. Germline values: CDR1 LNHNV, CDR2 YYDKDF (reference sequence). The CDR3 loop reads CATSISGRPGGAEAFF. The DNA for the CDR3 is TGTGCCACCAGCATCTCTGGACGGCCTGGGGGGGCTGAAGCTTTCTTT.

This chain joins TRBV7-6 and TRBJ2-7; TRBD1 aligns across 12 bases. This CDR3 region has 15 residues. Germline CDR1 is SGHVS and CDR2 is FNYEAQ. V was pared by 7 bases and J by 2 bases, with 6 bases of the junction left unmatched. The CDR3 sequence: CASTAGTGGAYEQYF. CDR3 sequence (DNA): TGTGCCAGCACCGCGGGGACAGGGGGCGCCTACGAGCAGTACTTC.

The V and J genes are TRBV4-3 and TRBJ2-1, with TRBD2 matching over 9 bases. The CDR3 extends over 15 amino acids. Germline-derived CDR1 and CDR2 are LGHNA and YSLEER. V was pared by 0 bases and J by 12 bases, with 9 bases of the junction left unmatched. The CDR3 sequence is CASSQDPATSGPQFF. The CDR3 DNA reads as TGCGCCAGCAGCCAAGATCCCGCGACTAGCGGACCGCAGTTCTTC.

This clonotype was observed a handful of times. The V and J genes are TRBV7-8 and TRBJ1-5; D remains ambiguous. Germline V CDR1 and CDR2: SGHVS, FQNEAQ. Trimming pared 1 base from V and 4 bases from J, leaving 14 bases between. CDR3 length: 16 amino acids. The CDR3 is CASSLVGFAANQPQHF. The CDR3 nucleotides read TGTGCCAGCAGCTTAGTCGGGTTTGCAGCTAATCAGCCCCAGCATTTT.

This clonotype came up many times. The chain combines TRBV5-8 with TRBJ1-5; possibly TRBD1 for D (5 bases). Germline V gene data show CDR1 as SGHTS and CDR2 as YDEGEE. V shed 5 bases and J shed 2 bases, with 11 bases lying between them. There are 14 residues in the CDR3. DNA for the CDR3: TGTGCCAGCAGGCCGGGGCAGGGCAATCAGCCCCAGCATTTT. It encodes CASRPGQGNQPQHF.

This clonotype was seen a few times. The gene calls are TRBV4-2 and TRBJ2-7; 9 nucleotides line up with TRBD1. The trim removed 0 bases at V and 3 bases at J, leaving 3 bases unmatched. Germline V CDR1 and CDR2: LGHNA, YNFKEQ. This CDR3 has 15 residues. This CDR3 is CASSQEMDRGYEQYF. CDR3 bases: TGTGCCAGCAGCCAAGAAATGGACAGGGGCTACGAGCAGTACTTC.

The rearrangement links TRBV28 to TRBJ2-3, with a possible D match to TRBD1 (6 bases). CDR3 length equals 13 residues. Germline CDR1 reads MDHEN; CDR2 reads SYDVKM. The V end was cut by 6 bases, the J end by 1 base, with 8 bases between. The CDR3 DNA sequence: TGTGCCAGCAGCCAGGGGCGCACAGATACGCAGTATTTT. This gives the protein CASSQGRTDTQYF.

The J gene is TRBJ2-2, the V gene TRBV23-1; D unclear. TRBV23-1 is noted as an ORF with a role that remains uncertain. The CDR3 consists of 14 residues. V lost 0 bases and J lost 1, with 3 bases in between. This chain's CDR3 is CASSQSRNTGELFF. The CDR3 DNA reads TGCGCCAGCAGTCAATCCAGGAACACCGGGGAGCTGTTTTTT.

The rearrangement joins TRBV7-9 to TRBJ1-6; D is unresolved. CDR3 length: 14 amino acids. Germline V gene sequence: CDR1 SEHNR, CDR2 FQNEAQ (reference sequence). The V gene lost 3 bases and the J gene lost 9 bases, with 12 bases spanning the gap. The CDR3 nucleotides read TGTGCCAGCAGCTTTGACTGGGCAGGTTCACCCCTCCACTTT. It is translated as CASSFDWAGSPLHF. Full variable domain (remainder filled in from reference TRBV7-9 and TRBJ1-6): DTGVSQNPRHKITKRGQNVTFRCDPISEHNRLYWYRQTLGQGPEFLTYFQNEAQLEKSRLLSDRFSAERPKGSFSTLEIQRTEQGDSAMYLCASSFDWAGSPLHFGNGTRLTVT.

This clonotype was recorded a few times. The chain uses TRBV4-2 and TRBJ2-1; D may match TRBD1 or TRBD2 (5 bases each). Trimming pared 0 bases from V and 5 bases from J, leaving 17 bases between. The CDR3 contains 17 residues. The germline V gene encodes CDR1 LGHNA and CDR2 YNFKEQ. The CDR3 DNA reads TGTGCCAGCAGCCAAGATTCAGCGGCAGGGCCCAACAATGAGCAGTTCTTC. Protein: CASSQDSAAGPNNEQFF.

The chain links TRBV14 to TRBJ2-1; unclear D gene. There are 16 residues in the CDR3. Per the germline V gene, CDR1 is SGHDN and CDR2 is FVKESK. The V end was cut by 5 bases, the J end by 9 bases, with 23 bases between. The CDR3 protein is CASSDRYRPLGSEQFF. CDR3 DNA: TGTGCCAGCAGCGATCGATACCGACCTCTGGGTAGTGAGCAGTTCTTC.

This clonotype was detected many times. The chain has TRBV11-2 and TRBJ2-7; D remains ambiguous. CDR3 length: 11 residues. The V end lost 4 bases, the J end lost 5 bases, and 6 bases lay between the germline ends. Germline loops: CDR1 SGHAT, CDR2 FQNNGV. The DNA for the CDR3 is TGTGCCAGCAGCTCTTTGGACGAGCAGTACTTC. It specifies CASSSLDEQYF.

This clonotype was seen more than once but under ten times. The CDR3 coding sequence is TGTGCCAGCAGCCCGAAACAGACTAATCAAGAGACCCAGTACTTC. The encoded protein is CASSPKQTNQETQYF. The chain joins TRBV7-9 to TRBJ2-5; D is possibly TRBD2 (5 bases). Trimming removed 5 bases from V and 2 bases from J, with 15 bases in between. The CDR3 sequence is 15 residues long. CDR1 is SEHNR, CDR2 FQNEAQ, per germline (reference sequence).

This clonotype came up a few times. The genes are TRBV5-1 and TRBJ2-7; D possibly corresponds to TRBD2 (6 bases). This CDR3 is built from 13 residues. With 3 bases removed from V and 6 bases from J, the gap between germline ends came to 13 bases. Germline V gives CDR1 SGHRS, CDR2 YFSETQ. The CDR3 DNA follows: TGCGCCAGCAGCTGGGTGGAGGGCCGCGAGCAGTACTTC. It specifies CASSWVEGREQYF.

This clonotype was seen a single time. The chain has TRBV19 and TRBJ1-2; TRBD1 agrees at 7 bases. Germline CDR1 reads LNHDA; CDR2 reads SQIVND (reference sequence). With 9 bases clipped from V and 4 bases from J, the junction kept 8 bases outside the gene matches. This CDR3 region has 13 residues. The CDR3: CASRGTALYGYTF. CDR3 sequence (DNA): TGTGCCAGCAGAGGGACAGCACTCTATGGCTACACCTTC.

V usage is TRBV30 and J usage is TRBJ2-7; 9 bases align to TRBD1. Germline-derived CDR1 and CDR2 are GTSNPN and SVGIG (reference sequence). The length of the CDR3 is 15 residues. J lost 6 bases, V lost 2 bases, and 11 bases had no gene match. CDR3 in DNA: TGTGCCTGGAGTTCAACCGGGACAGGGTTCGTCGAGCAGTACTTC. Translated, it gives CAWSSTGTGFVEQYF.

There are a few counts of this clonotype. V usage is TRBV27 and J usage is TRBJ2-3, with 14 nucleotides matching TRBD2. The J segment lost 4 bases and the V segment lost 6 bases, leaving 6 bases of the junction unmatched. Looked up from germline, CDR1 is MNHEY and CDR2 is SMNVEV (reference sequence). CDR3 size: 16 residues. The CDR3 bases are TGTGCCAGCAGCCTGGGACTAGCGGGAGAGGCAGATACGCAGTATTTT. It is translated as CASSLGLAGEADTQYF.

The chain employs TRBV6-1 and TRBJ2-3; 11 nucleotides agree with TRBD2. There are 19 residues in the CDR3. Germline trimming cut 6 bases from V and 0 bases from J; bases unmatched to any gene: 14. The germline gives CDR1 MNHNS, CDR2 SASEGT. CDR3 in amino acids: CASRRAPGLAEQSTDTQYF. CDR3 nucleotides: TGTGCCAGCAGGCGAGCACCGGGACTAGCGGAACAAAGCACAGATACGCAGTATTTT.

This clonotype has only a few counts. The chain recombines TRBV7-3 with TRBJ1-1, with D hard to call. This CDR3 spans 13 amino acids. V was shortened by 5 bases and J by 7 bases, with 14 bases between the two germline ends. Germline V lookup: CDR1 SGHTA, CDR2 FQGTGA. The CDR3 sequence is CASSRTLRDEAFF. DNA for the CDR3: TGTGCCAGCAGCCGTACTCTCAGAGATGAAGCTTTCTTT.

This clonotype has more than one count but fewer than ten. The chain has TRBV5-4 and TRBJ1-4; possibly TRBD1 for D (5 bases). The germline gives CDR1 SGHNT, CDR2 YYREEE (reference sequence). CDR3 length: 15 amino acids. The V end lost 4 bases, the J end lost 9 bases, and 19 bases lay between the germline ends. For the CDR3, the DNA is TGTGCCAGCAGCCCTGACCGGGACCCAGCTCAAAAACTGTTTTTT. This codes for CASSPDRDPAQKLFF.